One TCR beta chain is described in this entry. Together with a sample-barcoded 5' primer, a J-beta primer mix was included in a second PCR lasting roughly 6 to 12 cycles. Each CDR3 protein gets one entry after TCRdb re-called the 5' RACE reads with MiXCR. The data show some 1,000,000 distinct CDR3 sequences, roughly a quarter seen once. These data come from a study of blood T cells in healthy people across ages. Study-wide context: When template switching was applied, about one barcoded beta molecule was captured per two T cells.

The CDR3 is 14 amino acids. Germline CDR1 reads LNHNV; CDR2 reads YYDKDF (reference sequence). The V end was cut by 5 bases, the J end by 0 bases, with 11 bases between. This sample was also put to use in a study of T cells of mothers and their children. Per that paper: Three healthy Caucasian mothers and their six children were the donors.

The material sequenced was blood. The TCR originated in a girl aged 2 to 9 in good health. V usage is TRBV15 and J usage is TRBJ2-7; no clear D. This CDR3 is CATSRSADSYEQYF. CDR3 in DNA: TGTGCCACCAGCCGAAGCGCGGACTCCTACGAGCAGTACTTC.